Shown below are 31 T cell receptor beta chains from a single sample sequenced in a study of cytomegalovirus exposure and HLA in healthy donors. PCR employed 60 Vbeta and 13 Jbeta primers. Only in-frame clones appear in the TCRdb table, and some are missing; sequencing was by immunoSEQ multiplex PCR. The sample holds more than 110,000 clones. The sequencing sample was made of PBMCs. These receptor sequences come from a man between 40 and 49 years old in good health and CMV-seronegative.

The rearrangement links TRBV7-9 to TRBJ1-1; possible D gene TRBD1, 5 bases. The CDR3 is 13 residues long. Per the germline V gene, CDR1 is SEHNR and CDR2 is FQNEAQ (reference sequence). The V end lost 3 bases, the J end lost 3 bases, and 8 bases lay between the germline ends. In nucleotides, the CDR3 is TGTGCCAGCAGCTTTAAAGGGGACACTGAAGCTTTCTTT. Its protein product is CASSFKGDTEAFF.

The chain links TRBV4-1 to TRBJ1-2; TRBD1 might be the D (6 bases). The length of the CDR3 is 15 residues. Between the trimmed V and J ends, which lost 0 bases and 2 bases, there was a span of 10 bases. Germline CDR1 MGHRA, CDR2 YSYEKL. The CDR3 DNA is TGCGCCAGCAGCCAAGATGAGACAGGCAACTATGGCTACACCTTC. This gives the protein CASSQDETGNYGYTF.

This rearrangement joins TRBV2 to TRBJ1-5; TRBD1 matches at 9 bases. Trimming took 6 bases from V and 1 from J; bases not matched to a gene: 4. The CDR3 contains 15 residues. From germline, CDR1 is SNHLY and CDR2 FYNNEI. This CDR3 reads CASRTGTGSNQPQHF. The DNA of the CDR3 is TGTGCCAGCAGGACCGGGACAGGGAGCAATCAGCCCCAGCATTTT.

The chain carries TRBV4-1 and TRBJ2-5; TRBD2 matches 7 bases. CDR3 size: 15 residues. With V trimmed by 0 bases and J by 5 bases, 6 bases remained unmatched. CDR1 is MGHRA, CDR2 YSYEKL, per germline. CDR3: CASSQEGGVGETQYF. The CDR3 DNA reads as TGCGCCAGCAGCCAAGAGGGGGGGGTTGGGGAGACCCAGTACTTC.

The chain recombines TRBV19 with TRBJ2-7, with 9 bases that match TRBD1. CDR3 length: 13 residues. Germline CDR1 reads LNHDA; CDR2 reads SQIVND (reference sequence). The V gene end was trimmed by 6 bases and the J gene end by 6 bases; junction bases not matched to a gene: 6. The CDR3 region has the DNA TGTGCCAGTAGCCGGGGACAGGGAGGCGAGCAGTACTTC. This encodes CASSRGQGGEQYF.

V and J are TRBV5-4 and TRBJ1-2, with 7 bases matching TRBD1. Germline V lookup: CDR1 SGHNT, CDR2 YYREEE (reference sequence). CDR3 size: 15 residues. The V segment lost 3 bases and the J segment 6 bases; nucleotides outside the gene matches: 11. CDR3: CASSSIGGILDGYTF. The CDR3 DNA reads as TGTGCCAGCAGCTCCATAGGGGGCATTTTGGATGGCTACACCTTC.

The chain has TRBV5-1 and TRBJ2-3; no firm D call. Germline CDR1 and CDR2: SGHRS and YFSETQ. This CDR3 spans 16 amino acids. The V gene lost 0 bases and the J gene lost 4 bases, with 15 bases spanning the gap. The CDR3 nucleotides are TGCGCCAGCAGCTTGGGTTCAAACAGTGTGGCAGATACGCAGTATTTT. This sequence encodes CASSLGSNSVADTQYF.

The V and J genes are TRBV4-3 and TRBJ2-2, with D possibly TRBD2 on 6 matching bases. With 4 bases removed from V and 5 bases from J, the gap between germline ends came to 11 bases. In germline, CDR1 is LGHNA, CDR2 YSLEER. The CDR3 contains 14 residues. CDR3 nucleotide sequence: TGCGCCAGCAGCCTCCATGGGGGGACCGGGGAGCTGTTTTTT. It specifies CASSLHGGTGELFF.

V is TRBV5-1 and J is TRBJ2-1; TRBD2 agrees at 12 bases. Germline assignment: CDR1 SGHRS and CDR2 YFSETQ. V was clipped by 2 bases and J by 6 bases; unmatched bases: 3. There are 15 residues in the CDR3. CDR3 DNA: TGCGCCAGCAGCTTTCGACTAGCGGGGGTCAATGAGCAGTTCTTC. Translation: CASSFRLAGVNEQFF. The variable domain in full, completed from reference TRBV5-1 and TRBJ2-1, reads KAGVTQTPRYLIKTRGQQVTLSCSPISGHRSVSWYQQTPGQGLQFLFEYFSETQRNKGNFPGRFSGRQFSNSRSEMNVSTLELGDSALYLCASSFRLAGVNEQFFGPGTRLTVL.

The chain employs TRBV7-9 and TRBJ1-4, with D possibly matching TRBD1 (5 bases). Trimming removed 5 bases at V and 7 bases at J, with 23 bases between. CDR1 SEHNR and CDR2 FQNEAQ come from the germline V gene (reference sequence). CDR3 length: 17 amino acids. CDR3 sequence reads: CASSPPAGLKDGEKLFF. CDR3 sequence (DNA): TGTGCCAGCAGCCCGCCGGCAGGGCTTAAGGATGGTGAAAAACTGTTTTTT.

The J gene is TRBJ2-5, the V gene TRBV7-9; 9 nucleotides match TRBD1. Germline V gene sequence: CDR1 SEHNR, CDR2 FQNEAQ (reference sequence). With V trimmed by 5 bases and J by 9 bases, 10 bases remained unmatched. The CDR3 is 14 residues long. The CDR3 sequence: CASSHPGQGEAQYF. CDR3 sequence (DNA): TGTGCCAGCAGCCATCCGGGACAGGGAGAAGCCCAGTACTTC.

The chain employs TRBV7-2 and TRBJ2-3; possibly TRBD2 for D (5 bases). V lost 1 base to trimming and J lost 3 bases, with 8 bases between them. The germline V gene has CDR1 SGHTA and CDR2 FQGNSA. This CDR3 has 14 residues. As DNA, the CDR3 is TGTGCCAGCAGCTTAGACGGGGTAACAGATACGCAGTATTTT. Translated, it gives CASSLDGVTDTQYF.

V usage is TRBV7-2 and J usage is TRBJ1-6, with 8 bases aligning to TRBD1. This CDR3 has 15 residues. With 1 base clipped from V and 6 bases from J, the junction kept 2 bases outside the gene matches. Germline assignment: CDR1 SGHTA and CDR2 FQGNSA. CDR3 residues: CASSLGQGINSPLHF. CDR3 in DNA: TGTGCCAGCAGCTTAGGACAGGGGATTAATTCACCCCTCCACTTT.

CDR3 amino acids: CASSNGQLADTQYF. Here the CDR3 DNA reads TGTGCCAGCAGCAACGGACAGCTCGCAGATACGCAGTATTTT. V gene TRBV11-3 combines with J gene TRBJ2-3, with D perhaps TRBD1 (6 bases). The CDR3 covers 14 residues. The V end lost 5 bases, the J end lost 4 bases, and 13 bases lay between the germline ends. The germline gives CDR1 SGHNT, CDR2 YENEEA. Full variable domain (missing parts from reference TRBV11-3 and TRBJ2-3): EAGVVQSPRYKIIEKKQPVAFWCNPISGHNTLYWYLQNLGQGPELLIRYENEEAVDDSQLPKDRFSAERLKGVDSTLKIQPAELGDSAVYLCASSNGQLADTQYFGPGTRLTVL.

V is TRBV29-1 and J is TRBJ2-5, with D maybe TRBD2 (6 bases). The ends were cut back, 7 bases at V and 3 bases at J, with 24 bases in the middle. Germline V gives CDR1 SQVTM, CDR2 ANQGSEA. The CDR3 loop spans 16 amino acids. CDR3 coding DNA: TGCAGCGGTGCCCTCTCCGTCGGGGGTAAGAAAGAGACCCAGTACTTC. This translates into CSGALSVGGKKETQYF.

The chain couples TRBV6-1 to TRBJ1-2, with 7 positions matching TRBD1. V trimming: 6 bases; J trimming: 8 bases; junction bases outside the gene matches: 12. CDR1 and CDR2 (germline): MNHNS, SASEGT. CDR3 length equals 14 residues. CDR3 coding DNA: TGTGCCAGCAGATTAATCACAGGGGCTGCCGGCTACACCTTC. Its protein is CASRLITGAAGYTF.

V usage is TRBV28 and J usage is TRBJ2-1, with D possibly matching TRBD2 (6 bases). V shed 7 bases and J shed 0 bases, with 13 bases lying between them. Germline V gene data show CDR1 as MDHEN and CDR2 as SYDVKM. This CDR3 comprises 15 residues. The CDR3, as DNA: TGTGCCAGCAAGGCGGGGACGAGCTCCTACAATGAGCAGTTCTTC. This translates into CASKAGTSSYNEQFF.

The chain is built from TRBV7-9 and TRBJ2-7, with 7 bases fitting TRBD1. The trim removed 0 bases at V and 3 bases at J, leaving 5 bases unmatched. CDR3 length: 15 amino acids. CDR1 is SEHNR, CDR2 FQNEAQ, per germline (reference sequence). CDR3: CASSLAGTDLYEQYF. As DNA, the CDR3 is TGTGCCAGCAGCTTAGCAGGGACAGACCTCTACGAGCAGTACTTC.

CDR3 in DNA: TGTGCTAGTGGTTTGGTACTATCTTTTGGGGCGAGCAATCAGCCCCAGCATTTT. Its protein is CASGLVLSFGASNQPQHF. V gene TRBV12-5 combines with J gene TRBJ1-5, with TRBD1 as a possible D gene (5 bases). There are 18 residues in the CDR3. The V gene lost 0 bases and the J gene lost 1 base, with 16 bases spanning the gap. Germline-derived CDR1 and CDR2 are LGHNT and FRNRAP.

The rearrangement links TRBV9 to TRBJ2-3, with 9 positions matching TRBD2. Germline values: CDR1 SGDLS, CDR2 YYNGEE. After removal of 4 bases from V and 5 bases from J, the junction contained 5 bases not matched to a gene. The CDR3 runs to 14 residues. CDR3 protein: CASSISGGVDTQYF. In DNA form, the CDR3 reads TGTGCCAGCAGCATTAGCGGGGGCGTAGATACGCAGTATTTT.

V gene TRBV27 combines with J gene TRBJ2-3; 8 nucleotides align to TRBD1. CDR1 MNHEY and CDR2 SMNVEV come from the germline V gene (reference sequence). V lost 6 bases, J lost 3 bases, and 8 bases stayed unmatched. The CDR3 length is 15 residues. The CDR3 is CASSSGQGYTDTQYF. In nucleotides, the CDR3 is TGTGCCAGCAGCTCCGGACAGGGATATACAGATACGCAGTATTTT.

The V and J genes are TRBV5-4 and TRBJ2-1, with 9 bases fitting TRBD1. Germline-derived CDR1 and CDR2 are SGHNT and YYREEE (reference sequence). CDR3 length equals 13 residues. The J segment lost 10 bases and the V segment lost 2 bases, leaving 4 bases of the junction unmatched. CDR3 amino acids: CASSLQGAWEQFF. In DNA form, the CDR3 reads TGTGCCAGCAGCTTACAGGGGGCATGGGAGCAGTTCTTC. Full variable domain (rest looked up from reference TRBV5-4 and TRBJ2-1): ETGVTQSPTHLIKTRGQQVTLRCSSQSGHNTVSWYQQALGQGPQFIFQYYREEENGRGNFPPRFSGLQFPNYSSELNVNALELDDSALYLCASSLQGAWEQFFGPGTRLTVL.

The chain uses TRBV7-2 and TRBJ2-7; 10 positions agree with TRBD1. Germline CDR1 SGHTA, CDR2 FQGNSA. The CDR3 is made up of 15 amino acids. Losses at the gene ends were 5 bases for V and 1 base for J; bases not matched to a gene: 5. The CDR3 DNA reads TGTGCCAGCAGCGCGGACAGGGGGGGTTCCTACGAGCAGTACTTC. This gives the protein CASSADRGGSYEQYF. Full variable domain (missing parts from reference TRBV7-2 and TRBJ2-7): GAGVSQSPSNKVTEKGKDVELRCDPISGHTALYWYRQSLGQGLEFLIYFQGNSAPDKSGLPSDRFSAERTGGSVSTLTIQRTQQEDSAVYLCASSADRGGSYEQYFGPGTRLTVT.

The rearrangement links TRBV2 to TRBJ1-2; the D gene is possibly TRBD1 (5 bases). CDR3 length equals 15 residues. V shed 4 bases and J shed 4 bases, with 16 bases lying between them. The V gene's germline CDR1 is SNHLY and CDR2 FYNNEI. CDR3 in DNA: TGTGCCAGCAGTGTCGTAAAGGGGTTCGGCTATGGCTACACCTTC. Protein: CASSVVKGFGYGYTF.

The CDR3 DNA is TGTGCCAGCAGTTTAGGCAGGGTTCAGCCCCAGCATTTT. Translated: CASSLGRVQPQHF. The V gene is TRBV27, the J gene TRBJ1-5; perhaps TRBD1 as D (5 bases). The V gene lost 2 bases and the J gene lost 6 bases, with 8 bases spanning the gap. This CDR3 is 13 amino acids long. Germline-derived CDR1 and CDR2 are MNHEY and SMNVEV (reference sequence).

V usage is TRBV7-9 and J usage is TRBJ2-3; 7 bases fit TRBD2. CDR1 and CDR2 (germline): SEHNR, FQNEAQ (reference sequence). This CDR3 spans 16 amino acids. V lost 2 bases, J lost 2 bases, and 7 bases stayed unmatched. The CDR3 loop reads CASSLKAGSLTDTQYF. CDR3 nucleotides: TGTGCCAGCAGCTTAAAAGCGGGGTCTCTCACAGATACGCAGTATTTT.

The chain employs TRBV19 and TRBJ2-2; weak D call: TRBD1 (7 bases). Looked up from germline, CDR1 is LNHDA and CDR2 is SQIVND (reference sequence). The CDR3 has 15 amino acids. The V gene lost 10 bases and the J gene lost 2 bases, with 17 bases spanning the gap. In nucleotides, the CDR3 is TGTGCCACAACCCGACAGGGAGGTAACACCGGGGAGCTGTTTTTT. Translation gives CATTRQGGNTGELFF.

The gene calls are TRBV5-1 and TRBJ2-7; TRBD2 is a possible D gene (6 bases). The germline V gene encodes CDR1 SGHRS and CDR2 YFSETQ. V lost 1 base and J lost 2, with 13 bases in between. The CDR3 spans 15 residues. The DNA for the CDR3 is TGCGCCAGCAGCTTGTCATCGGGGGACCCCTACGAGCAGTACTTC. The encoded protein is CASSLSSGDPYEQYF.

Details on this clone: Other DNA sequences from this sample encode an identical CDR3 as well. The chain uses TRBV5-1 and TRBJ1-5, with 9 bases matching TRBD1. The CDR3 runs 15 residues. Trimming took 4 bases from V and 4 from J; bases not matched to a gene: 6. Germline V lookup: CDR1 SGHRS, CDR2 YFSETQ. The CDR3 DNA is TGCGCCAGCAGCCTTGGACAGGGGTTGAATCAGCCCCAGCATTTT. Its translation is CASSLGQGLNQPQHF.

V usage is TRBV10-3 and J usage is TRBJ2-3; weak D call: TRBD1 (5 bases). Germline V gene lookup returns CDR1 ENHRY and CDR2 SYGVKD. V was shortened by 3 bases and J by 5 bases, with 9 bases between the two germline ends. The CDR3 is made up of 13 amino acids. CDR3 bases: TGTGCCATCAGTGACCAAGGGGAAGATACGCAGTATTTT. Residues: CAISDQGEDTQYF.

The CDR3 region is CASGRERTNEKLFF. DNA for the CDR3: TGTGCCAGCGGACGGGAGAGAACTAATGAAAAACTGTTTTTT. The chain joins TRBV2 to TRBJ1-4; D is ambiguous. Per the germline V gene, CDR1 is SNHLY and CDR2 is FYNNEI. Deletions cut 8 bases from V and 1 base from J, with 11 bases between. The CDR3 runs 14 residues.